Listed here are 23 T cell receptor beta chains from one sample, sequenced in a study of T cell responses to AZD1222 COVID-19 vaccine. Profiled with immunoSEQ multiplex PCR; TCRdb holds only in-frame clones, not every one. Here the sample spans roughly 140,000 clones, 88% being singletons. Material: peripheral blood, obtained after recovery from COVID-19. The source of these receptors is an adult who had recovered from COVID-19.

This chain's CDR3 is CASSMAGAGNTEAFF. The DNA of the CDR3 is TGTGCCAGTAGTATGGCTGGGGCAGGGAACACTGAAGCTTTCTTT. V usage is TRBV19 and J usage is TRBJ1-1; possibly TRBD1 for D (5 bases). This CDR3 is built from 15 residues. V dropped 3 bases and J dropped 1 base, with 12 bases sitting between them. CDR1 and CDR2 (germline): LNHDA, SQIVND (reference sequence).

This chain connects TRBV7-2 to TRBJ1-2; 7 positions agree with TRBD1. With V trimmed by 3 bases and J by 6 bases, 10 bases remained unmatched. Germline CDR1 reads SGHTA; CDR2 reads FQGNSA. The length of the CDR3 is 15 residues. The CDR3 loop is CASSLTGTVENGYTF. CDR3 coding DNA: TGTGCCAGCAGCTTGACCGGGACAGTCGAGAATGGCTACACCTTC.

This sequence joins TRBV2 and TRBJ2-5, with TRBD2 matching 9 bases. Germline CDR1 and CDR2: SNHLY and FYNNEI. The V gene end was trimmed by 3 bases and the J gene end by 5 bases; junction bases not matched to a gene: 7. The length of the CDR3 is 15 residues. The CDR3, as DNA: TGTGCCAGCAGTGATGCGGGACTAGCTTTGGAGACCCAGTACTTC. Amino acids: CASSDAGLALETQYF.

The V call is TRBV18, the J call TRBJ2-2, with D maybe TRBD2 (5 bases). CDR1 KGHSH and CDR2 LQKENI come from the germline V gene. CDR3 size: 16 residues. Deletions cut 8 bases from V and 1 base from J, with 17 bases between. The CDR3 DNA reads TGTGCCAGCCTACGAGAAAGTGGACTGAACACCGGGGAGCTGTTTTTT. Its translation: CASLRESGLNTGELFF.

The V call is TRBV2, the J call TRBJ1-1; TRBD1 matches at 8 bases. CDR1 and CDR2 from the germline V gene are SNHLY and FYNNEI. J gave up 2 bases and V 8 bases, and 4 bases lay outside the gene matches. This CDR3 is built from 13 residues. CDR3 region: CASHGQGNTEAFF. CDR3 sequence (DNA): TGTGCCAGCCATGGACAGGGCAACACTGAAGCTTTCTTT.

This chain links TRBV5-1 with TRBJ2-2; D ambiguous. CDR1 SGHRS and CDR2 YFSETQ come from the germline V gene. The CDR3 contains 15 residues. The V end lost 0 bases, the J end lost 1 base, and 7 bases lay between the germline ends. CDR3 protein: CASSLVVGNTGELFF. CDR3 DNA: TGCGCCAGCAGCTTGGTAGTGGGGAACACCGGGGAGCTGTTTTTT.

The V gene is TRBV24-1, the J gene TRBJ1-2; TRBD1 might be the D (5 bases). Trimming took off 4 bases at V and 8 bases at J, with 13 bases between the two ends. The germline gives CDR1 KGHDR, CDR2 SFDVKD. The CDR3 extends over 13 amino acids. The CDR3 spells CATSERQSHGYTF. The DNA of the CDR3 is TGTGCCACCAGTGAGAGACAGAGCCACGGCTACACCTTC.

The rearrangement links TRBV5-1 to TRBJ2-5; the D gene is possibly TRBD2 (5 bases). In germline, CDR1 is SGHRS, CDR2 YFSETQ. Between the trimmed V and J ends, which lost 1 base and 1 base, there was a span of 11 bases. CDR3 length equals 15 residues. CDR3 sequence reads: CASSLRQRTQETQYF. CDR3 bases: TGCGCCAGCAGCTTGCGTCAGCGGACCCAAGAGACCCAGTACTTC.

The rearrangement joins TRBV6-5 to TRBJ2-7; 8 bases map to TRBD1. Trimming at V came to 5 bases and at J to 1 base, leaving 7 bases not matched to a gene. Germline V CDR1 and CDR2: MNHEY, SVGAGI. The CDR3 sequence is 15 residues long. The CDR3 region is CASSSIRDRSYEQYF. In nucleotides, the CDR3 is TGTGCCAGCAGTAGCATACGGGACAGGTCCTACGAGCAGTACTTC.

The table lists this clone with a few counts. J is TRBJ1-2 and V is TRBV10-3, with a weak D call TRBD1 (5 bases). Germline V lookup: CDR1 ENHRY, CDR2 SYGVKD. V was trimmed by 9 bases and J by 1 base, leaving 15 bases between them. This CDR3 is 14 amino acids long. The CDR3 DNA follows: TGTGCCATTAAGCGGGCACAGGATAACTATGGCTACACCTTC. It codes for CAIKRAQDNYGYTF.

Here the CDR3 reads CASGLPYRGPRVWGYTF. The DNA of the CDR3 is TGTGCTAGTGGTTTGCCCTACAGGGGCCCGAGGGTATGGGGCTACACCTTC. The chain uses TRBV12-5 and TRBJ1-2; 7 positions match TRBD1. The length of the CDR3 is 17 residues. Per the germline V gene, CDR1 is LGHNT and CDR2 is FRNRAP. The V segment lost 2 bases and the J segment 8 bases; nucleotides outside the gene matches: 17.

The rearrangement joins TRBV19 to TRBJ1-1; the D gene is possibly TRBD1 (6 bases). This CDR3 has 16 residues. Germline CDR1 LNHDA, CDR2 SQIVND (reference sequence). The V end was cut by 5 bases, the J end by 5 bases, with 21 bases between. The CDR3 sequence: CASSRTSRGANTEAFF. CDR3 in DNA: TGTGCCAGTAGTCGTACATCCAGGGGAGCGAATACTGAAGCTTTCTTT.

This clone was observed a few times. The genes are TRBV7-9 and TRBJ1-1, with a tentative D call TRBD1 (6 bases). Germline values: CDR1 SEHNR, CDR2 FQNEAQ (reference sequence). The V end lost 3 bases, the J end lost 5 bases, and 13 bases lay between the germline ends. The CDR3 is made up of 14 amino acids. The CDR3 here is CASSLTGVSTEAFF. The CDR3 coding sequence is TGTGCCAGCAGCTTGACAGGAGTGAGTACTGAAGCTTTCTTT.

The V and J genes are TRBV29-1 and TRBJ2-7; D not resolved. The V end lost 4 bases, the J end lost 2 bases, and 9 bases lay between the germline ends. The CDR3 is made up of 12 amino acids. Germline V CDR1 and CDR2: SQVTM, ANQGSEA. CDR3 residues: CSVGLIPYEQYF. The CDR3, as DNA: TGCAGCGTTGGACTGATTCCCTACGAGCAGTACTTC.

As DNA, the CDR3 is TGTGGTGTGGGACTCACAAGTCCTTCCTACAATGAGCAGTTCTTC. Amino acids: CGVGLTSPSYNEQFF. The rearrangement joins TRBV7-9 to TRBJ2-1, with D possibly being TRBD2 (6 bases). The CDR3 covers 15 residues. Germline CDR1 SEHNR, CDR2 FQNEAQ (reference sequence).

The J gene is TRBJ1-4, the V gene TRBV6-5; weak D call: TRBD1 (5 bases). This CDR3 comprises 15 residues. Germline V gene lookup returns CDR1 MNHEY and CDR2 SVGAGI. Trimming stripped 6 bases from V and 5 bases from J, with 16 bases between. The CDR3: CASSPRQPGNEKLFF. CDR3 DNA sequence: TGTGCCAGCAGCCCAAGACAGCCGGGAAATGAAAAACTGTTTTTT.

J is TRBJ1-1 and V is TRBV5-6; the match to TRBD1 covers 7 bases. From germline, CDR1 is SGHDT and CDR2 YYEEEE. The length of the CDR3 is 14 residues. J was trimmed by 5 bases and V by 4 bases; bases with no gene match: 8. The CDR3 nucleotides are TGTGCCAGCAGCCCAGCGACAGGGTTGACTGAAGCTTTCTTT. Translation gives CASSPATGLTEAFF.

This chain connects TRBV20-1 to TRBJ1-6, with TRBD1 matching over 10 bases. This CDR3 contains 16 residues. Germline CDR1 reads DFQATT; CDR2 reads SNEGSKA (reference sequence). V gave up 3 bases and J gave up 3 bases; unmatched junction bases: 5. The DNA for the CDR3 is TGCAGTGCTAGTCGACAGGGGGCTTACTATAATTCACCCCTCCACTTT. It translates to CSASRQGAYYNSPLHF.

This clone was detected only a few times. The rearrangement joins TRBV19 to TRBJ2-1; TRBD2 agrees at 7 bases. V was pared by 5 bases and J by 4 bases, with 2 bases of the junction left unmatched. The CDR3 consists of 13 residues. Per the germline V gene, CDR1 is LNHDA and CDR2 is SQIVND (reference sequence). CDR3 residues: CASSWGGYNEQFF. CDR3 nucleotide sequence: TGTGCCAGTAGTTGGGGGGGATACAATGAGCAGTTCTTC.

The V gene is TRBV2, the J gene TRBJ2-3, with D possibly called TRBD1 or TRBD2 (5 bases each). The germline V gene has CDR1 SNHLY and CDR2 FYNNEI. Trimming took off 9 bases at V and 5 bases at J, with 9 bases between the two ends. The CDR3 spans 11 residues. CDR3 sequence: CARGDGDTQYF. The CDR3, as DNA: TGTGCCAGAGGGGACGGAGATACGCAGTATTTT.

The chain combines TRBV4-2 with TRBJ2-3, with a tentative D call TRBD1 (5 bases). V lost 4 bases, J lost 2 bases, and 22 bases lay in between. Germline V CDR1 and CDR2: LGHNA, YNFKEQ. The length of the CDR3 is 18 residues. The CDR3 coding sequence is TGTGCCAGCAGCCTTACCTTCCAGGGATCACTCGTCACAGATACGCAGTATTTT. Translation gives CASSLTFQGSLVTDTQYF.

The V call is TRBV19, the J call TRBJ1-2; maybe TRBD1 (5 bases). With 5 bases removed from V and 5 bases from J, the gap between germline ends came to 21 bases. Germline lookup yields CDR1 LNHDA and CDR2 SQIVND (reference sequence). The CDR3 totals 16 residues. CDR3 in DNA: TGTGCCAGTAGTCTCGGGGCCCGGATTCTTATTTATGGCTACACCTTC. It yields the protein CASSLGARILIYGYTF.

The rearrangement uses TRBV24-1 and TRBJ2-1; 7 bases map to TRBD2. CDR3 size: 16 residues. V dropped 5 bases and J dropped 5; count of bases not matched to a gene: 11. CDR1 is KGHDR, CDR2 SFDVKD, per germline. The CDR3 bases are TGTGCCACCAGTGTGGGAGGGAGCACGGGGGACAATGAGCAGTTCTTC. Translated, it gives CATSVGGSTGDNEQFF.